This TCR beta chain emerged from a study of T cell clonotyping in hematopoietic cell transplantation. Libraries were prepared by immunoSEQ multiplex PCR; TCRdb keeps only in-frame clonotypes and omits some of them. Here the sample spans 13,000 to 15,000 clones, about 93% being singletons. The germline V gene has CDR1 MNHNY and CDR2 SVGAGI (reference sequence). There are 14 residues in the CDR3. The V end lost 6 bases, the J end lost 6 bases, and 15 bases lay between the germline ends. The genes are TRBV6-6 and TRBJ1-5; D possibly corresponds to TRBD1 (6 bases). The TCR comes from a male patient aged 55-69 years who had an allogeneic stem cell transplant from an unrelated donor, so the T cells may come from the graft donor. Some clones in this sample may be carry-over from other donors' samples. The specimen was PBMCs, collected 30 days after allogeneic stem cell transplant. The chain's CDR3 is CASRPNTGPQPQHF. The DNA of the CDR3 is TGTGCCAGCAGGCCCAACACAGGGCCTCAGCCCCAGCATTTT.